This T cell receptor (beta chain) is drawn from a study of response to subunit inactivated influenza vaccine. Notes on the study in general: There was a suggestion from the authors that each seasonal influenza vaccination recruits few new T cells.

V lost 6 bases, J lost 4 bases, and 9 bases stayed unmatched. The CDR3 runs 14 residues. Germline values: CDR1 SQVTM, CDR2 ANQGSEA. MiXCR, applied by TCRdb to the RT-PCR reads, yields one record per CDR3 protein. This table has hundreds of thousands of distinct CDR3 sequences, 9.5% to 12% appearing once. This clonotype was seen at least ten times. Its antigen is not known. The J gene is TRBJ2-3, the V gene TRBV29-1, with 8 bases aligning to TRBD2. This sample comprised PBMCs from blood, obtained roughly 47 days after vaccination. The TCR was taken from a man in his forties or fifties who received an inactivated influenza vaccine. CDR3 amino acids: CSVPGGPRADTQYF. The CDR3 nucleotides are TGCAGCGTGCCGGGGGGGCCCCGGGCAGATACGCAGTATTTT.